Below are 3 T cell receptor beta chains sequenced from a single sample in a study of blood T cell repertoires in COVID-19. Profiled with immunoSEQ multiplex PCR; TCRdb holds only in-frame clones, not every one. The sample includes some 350,000 clones, approximately 88% of them seen just once. The sequenced sample consisted of PBMCs or T cells enriched from blood (not recorded which). The receptors here all came from a young man who had recovered from COVID-19.

Comment on this clone: At the DNA level, this CDR3 is encoded by other sequences in the same sample as well. Here the CDR3 DNA reads TGTGCCAGCAGCTTAGGCAGGGGAAATGAAAAACTGTTTTTT. It specifies CASSLGRGNEKLFF. The chain combines TRBV7-9 with TRBJ1-4, with D maybe TRBD1 (6 bases). V was cut by 1 base and J by 5 bases, with 8 bases left in between. CDR3 size: 14 residues. Germline loops: CDR1 SEHNR, CDR2 FQNEAQ (reference sequence). The full variable domain, its missing parts supplied by reference TRBV7-9 and TRBJ1-4, is DTGVSQNPRHKITKRGQNVTFRCDPISEHNRLYWYRQTLGQGPEFLTYFQNEAQLEKSRLLSDRFSAERPKGSFSTLEIQRTEQGDSAMYLCASSLGRGNEKLFFGSGTQLSVL.

This clone is a singleton in its sample. The chain carries TRBV5-4 and TRBJ2-5, with 10 bases that match TRBD2. With V trimmed by 1 base and J by 0 bases, 6 bases remained unmatched. Per germline, CDR1 SGHNT and CDR2 YYREEE (reference sequence). The CDR3 spans 17 residues. CDR3 coding DNA: TGTGCCAGCAGCTTGTTAACTAGCGGGGTGTACCAAGAGACCCAGTACTTC. Protein sequence: CASSLLTSGVYQETQYF.

V is TRBV2 and J is TRBJ1-5; 8 bases are shared with TRBD1. V lost 6 bases to trimming and J lost 1 base; unmatched junction nucleotides: 5. The CDR3 loop spans 15 amino acids. The germline V gene has CDR1 SNHLY and CDR2 FYNNEI. The CDR3 protein is CASRQGAGSNQPQHF. The DNA for the CDR3 is TGTGCCAGCAGGCAGGGGGCTGGGAGCAATCAGCCCCAGCATTTT.